These 21 T cell receptor beta chains share one sample of origin, sequenced in a study of monozygotic twins with inflammatory bowel disease. TCRdb re-called the 5' RACE reads; every CDR3 protein appears as one record, without DNA. Here the sample table reports under 200,000 distinct CDR3 sequences. The specimen was blood. These receptor sequences come from a human donor with ulcerative colitis or Crohn's disease, or a healthy co-twin of an affected twin (not recorded which).

This rearrangement joins TRBV6-2 or TRBV6-3 to TRBJ2-3; TCRdb returns TRBD1, unconfirmable since there is no DNA. This CDR3 comprises 16 residues. Per germline, CDR1 MNHEY and CDR2 SVGEGT. CDR3 loop: CASTEVGGGHTGTQYF.

CDR3 sequence reads: CASSPLKRQETQYF. This rearrangement joins TRBV18 to TRBJ2-5. The CDR3 is 14 amino acids. Per germline, CDR1 KGHSH and CDR2 LQKENI.

The chain links TRBV5-1 to TRBJ2-4; as DNA is missing, the TRBD2 call by TCRdb cannot be tested. The CDR3 extends over 15 amino acids. Per the germline V gene, CDR1 is SGHRS and CDR2 is YFSETQ. CDR3 sequence reads: CASSLAAGEWSMQYF. Drawing the rest from reference TRBV5-1 and TRBJ2-4, the complete variable domain is KAGVTQTPRYLIKTRGQQVTLSCSPISGHRSVSWYQQTPGQGLQFLFEYFSETQRNKGNFPGRFSGRQFSNSRSEMNVSTLELGDSALYLCASSLAAGEWSMQYFGAGTRLSVL.

The chain has TRBV24-1 and TRBJ2-7; TCRdb picks TRBD1, but there is no DNA to check that call. This CDR3 is built from 13 residues. Germline loops: CDR1 KGHDR, CDR2 SFDVKD. CDR3 sequence reads: CATSDPTGYEQYF.

The chain links TRBV28 to TRBJ2-7; TCRdb's D call of TRBD1 is untestable without DNA. Germline V gene lookup returns CDR1 MDHEN and CDR2 SYDVKM. There are 15 residues in the CDR3. This CDR3 reads CASSRRDSHSYEQYF.

The rearrangement links TRBV5-1 to TRBJ2-5; TCRdb selects TRBD1, and the lack of DNA leaves this call unchecked. Germline V CDR1 and CDR2: SGHRS, YFSETQ. The CDR3 contains 17 residues. CDR3 loop: CASRPGQAIMYQETQYF.

The chain carries TRBV5-4 and TRBJ2-5; the TRBD1 assignment by TCRdb is unverifiable without DNA. This CDR3 has 14 residues. Per the germline V gene, CDR1 is SGHNT and CDR2 is YYREEE (reference sequence). The CDR3 sequence: CASSLESGSESQYF.

This rearrangement joins TRBV20-1 to TRBJ2-2; TCRdb lists TRBD2, though no DNA is available to test this call. Germline CDR1 is DFQATT and CDR2 is SNEGSKA (reference sequence). The CDR3 runs 13 residues. CDR3 protein: CSGRGSNTGELFF.

The chain couples TRBV5-5 to TRBJ2-3; the TCRdb call, TRBD2, lacks DNA for checking. In germline, CDR1 is SGHKS, CDR2 YYEKEE (reference sequence). The length of the CDR3 is 16 residues. The chain's CDR3 is CASSYQGREETDTQYF.

The CDR3 region is CASSTRTGSANQPQHF. The V gene is TRBV19, the J gene TRBJ1-5; TCRdb's D call, TRBD1, is unchecked because there is no DNA. This CDR3 has 16 amino acids. The germline CDR1 and CDR2 sequences are LNHDA and SQIVND (reference sequence).

This chain links TRBV28 with TRBJ1-5; TCRdb outputs TRBD1, but without DNA this stays unchecked. CDR3 length equals 16 residues. The V gene's germline CDR1 is MDHEN and CDR2 SYDVKM. CDR3 in amino acids: CASSLSLRGTGQPQHF.

The chain joins TRBV18 to TRBJ2-2; the TCRdb call, TRBD1, lacks DNA for checking. CDR1 KGHSH and CDR2 LQKENI come from the germline V gene. This CDR3 spans 17 amino acids. The CDR3 sequence is CASSPRTGGTNTGELFF.

This chain joins TRBV18 and TRBJ2-1. The CDR3 runs to 16 residues. Per the germline V gene, CDR1 is KGHSH and CDR2 is LQKENI. CDR3 sequence reads: CASSPVGSSSYNEQFF.

This sequence joins TRBV20-1 and TRBJ2-1; TCRdb outputs TRBD2, but without DNA this stays unchecked. CDR1 and CDR2 (germline): DFQATT, SNEGSKA (reference sequence). This CDR3 has 16 amino acids. Here the CDR3 reads CSARLFSGSPWNEQFF.

The chain employs TRBV29-1 and TRBJ2-7; TCRdb lists TRBD1, though no DNA is available to test this call. Germline values: CDR1 SQVTM, CDR2 ANQGSEA. The CDR3 has 12 residues. CDR3 loop: CSVRETTNEQYF.

V and J are TRBV2 and TRBJ2-3; TCRdb selects TRBD2, and the lack of DNA leaves this call unchecked. This CDR3 is 13 amino acids long. CDR1 and CDR2 from the germline V gene are SNHLY and FYNNEI. CDR3 sequence: CASTLTSTDTQYF. The whole variable domain, filled in from reference TRBV2 and TRBJ2-3, reads EPEVTQTPSHQVTQMGQEVILRCVPISNHLYFYWYRQILGQKVEFLVSFYNNEISEKSEIFDDQFSVERPDGSNFTLKIRSTKLEDSAMYFCASTLTSTDTQYFGPGTRLTVL.

The genes are TRBV27 and TRBJ2-1; TCRdb designates TRBD2, a call that cannot be tested without DNA. Germline lookup yields CDR1 MNHEY and CDR2 SMNVEV (reference sequence). The CDR3 totals 14 residues. This chain's CDR3 is CASQRLAVRGEQFF.

The chain uses TRBV11-2 and TRBJ2-5. The CDR3 spans 14 residues. The germline V gene has CDR1 SGHAT and CDR2 FQNNGV. The CDR3 sequence: CASSLVAIQETQYF.

V usage is TRBV15 and J usage is TRBJ2-7. Germline V gene sequence: CDR1 LNHNV, CDR2 YYDKDF (reference sequence). CDR3 length equals 15 residues. CDR3 sequence: CATSRDGLNSYEQYF.

The rearrangement uses TRBV29-1 and TRBJ2-6; TCRdb reports TRBD1, a call that lacks DNA to check it against. Per the germline V gene, CDR1 is SQVTM and CDR2 is ANQGSEA. The CDR3 contains 17 residues. CDR3 region: CSVERWTPGSGANVLTF.

V usage is TRBV24-1 and J usage is TRBJ2-2; checking the TCRdb D call of TRBD1 is not possible without DNA. The CDR3 loop spans 17 amino acids. Germline V gives CDR1 KGHDR, CDR2 SFDVKD. Here the CDR3 reads CATSDTPGTTNTGELFF.